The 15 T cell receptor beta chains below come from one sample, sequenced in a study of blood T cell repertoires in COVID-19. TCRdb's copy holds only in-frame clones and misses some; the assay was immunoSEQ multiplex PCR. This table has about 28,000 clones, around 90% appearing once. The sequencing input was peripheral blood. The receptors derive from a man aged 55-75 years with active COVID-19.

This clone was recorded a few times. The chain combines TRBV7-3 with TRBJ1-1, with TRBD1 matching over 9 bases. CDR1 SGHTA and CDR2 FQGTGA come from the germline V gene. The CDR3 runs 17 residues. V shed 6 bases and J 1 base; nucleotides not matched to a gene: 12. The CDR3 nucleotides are TGTGCCAGCAGTTCCAGAGCGACAGGGGGAAGGAACACTGAAGCTTTCTTT. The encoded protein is CASSSRATGGRNTEAFF.

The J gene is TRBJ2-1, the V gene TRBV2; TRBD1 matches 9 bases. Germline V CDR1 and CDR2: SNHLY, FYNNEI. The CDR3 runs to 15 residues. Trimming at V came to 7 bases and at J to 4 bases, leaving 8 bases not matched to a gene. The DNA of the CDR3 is TGTGCCAGCAAAACAGGACAGGGGACATACAATGAGCAGTTCTTC. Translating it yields CASKTGQGTYNEQFF.

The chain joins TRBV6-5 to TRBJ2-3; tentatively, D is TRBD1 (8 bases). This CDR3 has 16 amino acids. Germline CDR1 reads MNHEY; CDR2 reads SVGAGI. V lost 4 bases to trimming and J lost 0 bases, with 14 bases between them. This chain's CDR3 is CASSSRGRGSTDTQYF. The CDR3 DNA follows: TGTGCCAGCAGTTCCAGGGGGCGGGGGAGCACAGATACGCAGTATTTT.

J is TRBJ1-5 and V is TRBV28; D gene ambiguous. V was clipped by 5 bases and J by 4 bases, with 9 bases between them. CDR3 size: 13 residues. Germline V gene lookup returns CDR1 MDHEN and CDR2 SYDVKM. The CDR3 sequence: CASSPLWNQPQHF. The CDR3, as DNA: TGTGCCAGCAGTCCACTTTGGAATCAGCCCCAGCATTTT.

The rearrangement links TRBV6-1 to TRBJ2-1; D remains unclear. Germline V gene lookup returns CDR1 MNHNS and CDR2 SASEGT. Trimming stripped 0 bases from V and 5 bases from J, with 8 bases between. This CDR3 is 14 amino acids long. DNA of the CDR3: TGTGCCAGCAGTGAAGCAGGAACAGACAATGAGCAGTTCTTC. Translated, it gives CASSEAGTDNEQFF.

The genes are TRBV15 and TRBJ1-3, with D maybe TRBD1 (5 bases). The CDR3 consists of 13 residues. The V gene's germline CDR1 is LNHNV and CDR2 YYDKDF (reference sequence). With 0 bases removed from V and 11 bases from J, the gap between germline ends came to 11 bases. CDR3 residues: CATSRDEDSAIYF. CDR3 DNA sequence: TGTGCCACCAGCAGAGATGAAGACAGCGCCATATATTTT.

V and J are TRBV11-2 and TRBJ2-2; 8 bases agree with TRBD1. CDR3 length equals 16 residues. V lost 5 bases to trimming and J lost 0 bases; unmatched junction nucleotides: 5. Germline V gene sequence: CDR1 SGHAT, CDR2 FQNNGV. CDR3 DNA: TGTGCCAGCAGCCCGTGGACAGGGACGAACACCGGGGAGCTGTTTTTT. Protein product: CASSPWTGTNTGELFF.

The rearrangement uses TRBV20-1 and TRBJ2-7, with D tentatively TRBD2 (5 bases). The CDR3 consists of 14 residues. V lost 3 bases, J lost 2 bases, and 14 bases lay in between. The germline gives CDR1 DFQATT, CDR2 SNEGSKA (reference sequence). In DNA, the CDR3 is TGCAGTGCTAGTAGGAAACGGGGAGCCTACGAGCAGTACTTC. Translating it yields CSASRKRGAYEQYF.

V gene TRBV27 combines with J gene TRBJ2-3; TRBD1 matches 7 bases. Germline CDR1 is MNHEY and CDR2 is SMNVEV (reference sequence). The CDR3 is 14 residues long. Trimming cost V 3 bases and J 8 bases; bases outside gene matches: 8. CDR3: CASSFGQVRGTQYF. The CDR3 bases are TGTGCCAGCAGTTTCGGACAGGTCCGAGGTACGCAGTATTTT.

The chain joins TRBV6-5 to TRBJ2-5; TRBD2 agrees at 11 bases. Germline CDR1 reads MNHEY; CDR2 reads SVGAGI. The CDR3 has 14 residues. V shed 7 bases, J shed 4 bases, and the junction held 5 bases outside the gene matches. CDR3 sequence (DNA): TGTGCCAGCATAGCGGGGGGGCGTGGAGAGACCCAGTACTTC. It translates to CASIAGGRGETQYF.

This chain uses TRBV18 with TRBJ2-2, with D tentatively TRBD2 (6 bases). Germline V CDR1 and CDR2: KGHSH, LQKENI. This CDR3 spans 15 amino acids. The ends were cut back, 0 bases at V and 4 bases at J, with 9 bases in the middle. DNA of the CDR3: TGTGCCAGCTCACCACCCTCCGGGGGCACCGGGGAGCTGTTTTTT. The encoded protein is CASSPPSGGTGELFF.

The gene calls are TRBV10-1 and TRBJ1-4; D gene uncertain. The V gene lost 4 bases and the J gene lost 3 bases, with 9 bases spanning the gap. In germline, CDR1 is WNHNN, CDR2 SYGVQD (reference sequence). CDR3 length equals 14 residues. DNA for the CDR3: TGCGCCAGCAGTGTCGGCGGGTCTAATGAAAAACTGTTTTTT. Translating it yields CASSVGGSNEKLFF.

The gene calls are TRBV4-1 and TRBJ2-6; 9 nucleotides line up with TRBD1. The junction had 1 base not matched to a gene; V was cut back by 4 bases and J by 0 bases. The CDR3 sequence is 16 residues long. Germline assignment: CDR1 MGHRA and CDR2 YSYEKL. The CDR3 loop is CASSRDRDSGANVLTF. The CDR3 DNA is TGCGCCAGCAGCCGGGACAGGGACTCTGGGGCCAACGTCCTGACTTTC.

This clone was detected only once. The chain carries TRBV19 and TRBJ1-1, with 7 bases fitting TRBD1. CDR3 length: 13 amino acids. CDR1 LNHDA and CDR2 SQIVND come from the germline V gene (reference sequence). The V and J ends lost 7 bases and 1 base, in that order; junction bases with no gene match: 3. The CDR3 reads CASNHRGNTEAFF. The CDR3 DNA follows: TGTGCCAGTAACCACAGGGGGAACACTGAAGCTTTCTTT.

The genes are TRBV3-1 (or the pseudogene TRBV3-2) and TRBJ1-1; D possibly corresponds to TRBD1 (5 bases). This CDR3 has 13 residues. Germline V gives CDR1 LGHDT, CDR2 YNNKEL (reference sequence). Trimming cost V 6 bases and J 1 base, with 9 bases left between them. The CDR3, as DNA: TGTGCCAGCAGTTTACAGGCGAACACTGAAGCTTTCTTT. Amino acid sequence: CASSLQANTEAFF.